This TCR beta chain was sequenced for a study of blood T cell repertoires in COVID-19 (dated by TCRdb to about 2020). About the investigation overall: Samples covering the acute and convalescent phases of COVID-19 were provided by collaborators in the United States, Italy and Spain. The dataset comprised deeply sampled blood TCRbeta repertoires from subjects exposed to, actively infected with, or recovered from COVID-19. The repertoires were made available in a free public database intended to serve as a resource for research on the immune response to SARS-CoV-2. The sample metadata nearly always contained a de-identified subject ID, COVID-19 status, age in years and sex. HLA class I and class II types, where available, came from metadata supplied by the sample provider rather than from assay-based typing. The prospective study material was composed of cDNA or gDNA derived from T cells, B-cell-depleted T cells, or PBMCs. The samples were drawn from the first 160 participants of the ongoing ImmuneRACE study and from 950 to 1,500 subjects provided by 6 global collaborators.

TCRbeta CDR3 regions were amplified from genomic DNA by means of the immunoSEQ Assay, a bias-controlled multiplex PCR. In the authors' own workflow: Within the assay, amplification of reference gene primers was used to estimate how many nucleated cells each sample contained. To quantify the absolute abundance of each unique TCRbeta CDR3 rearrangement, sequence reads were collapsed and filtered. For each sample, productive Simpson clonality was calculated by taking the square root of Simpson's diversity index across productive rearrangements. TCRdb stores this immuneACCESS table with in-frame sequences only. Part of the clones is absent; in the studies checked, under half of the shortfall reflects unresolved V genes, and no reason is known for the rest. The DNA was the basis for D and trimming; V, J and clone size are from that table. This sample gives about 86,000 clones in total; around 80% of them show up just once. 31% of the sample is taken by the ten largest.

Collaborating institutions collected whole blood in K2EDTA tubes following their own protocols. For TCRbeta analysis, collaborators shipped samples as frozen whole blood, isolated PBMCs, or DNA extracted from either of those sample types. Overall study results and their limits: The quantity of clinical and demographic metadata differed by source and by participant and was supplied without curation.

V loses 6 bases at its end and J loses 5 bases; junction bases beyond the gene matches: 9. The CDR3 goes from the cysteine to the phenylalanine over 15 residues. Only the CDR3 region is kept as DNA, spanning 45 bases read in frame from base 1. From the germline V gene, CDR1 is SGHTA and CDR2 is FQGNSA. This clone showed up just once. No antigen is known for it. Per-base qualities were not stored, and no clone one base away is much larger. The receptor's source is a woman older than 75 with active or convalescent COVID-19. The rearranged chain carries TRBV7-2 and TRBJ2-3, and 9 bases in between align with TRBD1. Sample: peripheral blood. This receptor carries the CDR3 CASRSNRGQVDTQYF. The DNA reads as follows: TGTGCCAGCAGATCAAACAGGGGGCAAGTAGATACGCAGTATTTT. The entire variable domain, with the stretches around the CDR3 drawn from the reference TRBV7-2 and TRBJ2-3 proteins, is GAGVSQSPSNKVTEKGKDVELRCDPISGHTALYWYRQSLGQGLEFLIYFQGNSAPDKSGLPSDRFSAERTGGSVSTLTIQRTQQEDSAVYLCASRSNRGQVDTQYFGPGTRLTVL.